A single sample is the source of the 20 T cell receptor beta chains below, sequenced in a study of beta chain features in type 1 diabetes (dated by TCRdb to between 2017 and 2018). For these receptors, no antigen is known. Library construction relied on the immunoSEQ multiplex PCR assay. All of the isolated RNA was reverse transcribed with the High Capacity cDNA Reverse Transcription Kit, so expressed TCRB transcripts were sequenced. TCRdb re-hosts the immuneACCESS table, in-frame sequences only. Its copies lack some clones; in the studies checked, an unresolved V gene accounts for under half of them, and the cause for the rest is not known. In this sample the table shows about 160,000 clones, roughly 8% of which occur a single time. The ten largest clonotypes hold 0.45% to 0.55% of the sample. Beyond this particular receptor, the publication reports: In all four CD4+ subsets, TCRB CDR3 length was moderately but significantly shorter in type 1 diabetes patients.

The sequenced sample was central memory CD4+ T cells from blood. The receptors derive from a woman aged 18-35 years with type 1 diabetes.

Written as DNA, the CDR3 is TGCGCCAGCAGCCCGGAGTACTCTGGGGCCAACGTCCTGACTTTC. Translating it yields CASSPEYSGANVLTF. The gene calls are TRBV5-1 and TRBJ2-6; D is unresolved. V lost 4 bases, J lost 0 bases, and 8 bases lay in between. The CDR3 extends over 15 amino acids. CDR1 is SGHRS and CDR2 is YFSETQ in the germline V gene.

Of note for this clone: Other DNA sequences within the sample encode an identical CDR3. CDR3 in amino acids: CASSLGLGTDTQYF. The CDR3 nucleotides are TGTGCCAGCAGCTTGGGCCTTGGCACAGATACGCAGTATTTT. The chain couples TRBV7-3 to TRBJ2-3; D is unclear. Germline CDR1 is SGHTA and CDR2 is FQGTGA. V was pared by 3 bases and J by 1 base, with 8 bases between. The CDR3 has 14 residues.

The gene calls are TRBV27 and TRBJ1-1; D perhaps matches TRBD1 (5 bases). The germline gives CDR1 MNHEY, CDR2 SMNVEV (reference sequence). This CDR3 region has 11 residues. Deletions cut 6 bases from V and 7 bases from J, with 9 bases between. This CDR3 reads CASRGLGEAFF. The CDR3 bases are TGTGCCAGCAGGGGGCTCGGTGAAGCTTTCTTT.

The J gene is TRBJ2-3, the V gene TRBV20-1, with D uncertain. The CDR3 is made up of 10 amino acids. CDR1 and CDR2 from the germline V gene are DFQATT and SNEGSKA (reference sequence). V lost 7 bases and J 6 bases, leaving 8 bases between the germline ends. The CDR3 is CSGVSDTQYF. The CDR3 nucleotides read TGCAGTGGAGTTTCCGATACGCAGTATTTT.

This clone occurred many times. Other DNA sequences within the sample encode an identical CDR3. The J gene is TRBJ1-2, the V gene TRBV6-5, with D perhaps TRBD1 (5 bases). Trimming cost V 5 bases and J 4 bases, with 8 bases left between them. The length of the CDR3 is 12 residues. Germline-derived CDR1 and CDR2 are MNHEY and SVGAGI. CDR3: CASSPQGYGYTF. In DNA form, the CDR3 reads TGTGCCAGCAGTCCCCAGGGCTATGGCTACACCTTC.

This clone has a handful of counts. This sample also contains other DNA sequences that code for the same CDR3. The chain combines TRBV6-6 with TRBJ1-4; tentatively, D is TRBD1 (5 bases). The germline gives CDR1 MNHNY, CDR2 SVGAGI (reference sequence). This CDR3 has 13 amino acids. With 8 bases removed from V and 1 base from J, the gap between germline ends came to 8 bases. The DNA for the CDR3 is TGTGCCAGCCAGGGAAGAACTAATGAAAAACTGTTTTTT. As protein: CASQGRTNEKLFF.

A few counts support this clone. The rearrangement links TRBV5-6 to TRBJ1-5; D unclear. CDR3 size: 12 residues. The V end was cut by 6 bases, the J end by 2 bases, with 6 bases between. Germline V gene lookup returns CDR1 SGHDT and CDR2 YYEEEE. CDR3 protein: CASNQGNQPQHF. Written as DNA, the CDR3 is TGTGCCAGCAACCAGGGCAATCAGCCCCAGCATTTT.

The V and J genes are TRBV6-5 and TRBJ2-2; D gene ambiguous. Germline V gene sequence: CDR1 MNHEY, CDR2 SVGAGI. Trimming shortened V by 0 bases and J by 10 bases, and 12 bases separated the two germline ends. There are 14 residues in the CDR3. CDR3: CASSYSDIELELFF. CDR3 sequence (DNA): TGTGCCAGCAGTTACTCCGACATTGAGCTGGAGCTGTTTTTT.

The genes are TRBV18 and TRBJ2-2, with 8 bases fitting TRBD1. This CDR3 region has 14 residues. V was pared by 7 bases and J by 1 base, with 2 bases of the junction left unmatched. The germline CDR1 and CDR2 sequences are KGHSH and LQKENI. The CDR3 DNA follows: TGTGCCAGCTACAGGGGGAGGAACACCGGGGAGCTGTTTTTT. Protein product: CASYRGRNTGELFF.

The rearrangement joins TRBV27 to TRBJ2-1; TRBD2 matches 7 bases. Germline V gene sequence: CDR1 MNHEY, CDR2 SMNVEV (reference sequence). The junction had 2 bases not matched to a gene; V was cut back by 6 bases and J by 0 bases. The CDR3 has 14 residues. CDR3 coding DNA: TGTGCCAGCAGCCTAGCGGACTCCTACAATGAGCAGTTCTTC. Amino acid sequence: CASSLADSYNEQFF.

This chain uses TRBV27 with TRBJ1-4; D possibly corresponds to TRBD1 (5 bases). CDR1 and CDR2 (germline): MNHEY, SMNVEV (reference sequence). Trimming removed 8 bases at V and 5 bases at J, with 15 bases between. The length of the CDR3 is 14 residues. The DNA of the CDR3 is TGTGCCAGCCGCGGGACGGGCTTGAATGAAAAACTGTTTTTT. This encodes CASRGTGLNEKLFF. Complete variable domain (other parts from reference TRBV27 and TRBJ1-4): EAQVTQNPRYLITVTGKKLTVTCSQNMNHEYMSWYRQDPGLGLRQIYYSMNVEVTDKGDVPEGYKVSRKEKRNFPLILESPSPNQTSLYFCASRGTGLNEKLFFGSGTQLSVL.

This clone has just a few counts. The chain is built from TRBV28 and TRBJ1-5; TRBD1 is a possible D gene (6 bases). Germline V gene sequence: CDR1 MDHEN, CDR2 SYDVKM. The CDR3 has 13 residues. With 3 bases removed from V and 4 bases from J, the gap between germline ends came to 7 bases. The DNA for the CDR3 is TGTGCCAGCAGTTTCGGACAGAATCAGCCCCAGCATTTT. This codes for CASSFGQNQPQHF.

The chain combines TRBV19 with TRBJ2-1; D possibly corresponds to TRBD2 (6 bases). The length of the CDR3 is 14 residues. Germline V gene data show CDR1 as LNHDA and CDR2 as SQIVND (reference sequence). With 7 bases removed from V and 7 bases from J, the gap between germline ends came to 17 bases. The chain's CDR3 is CASKVGGLGNEQFF. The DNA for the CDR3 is TGTGCCAGTAAGGTGGGGGGTTTGGGGAATGAGCAGTTCTTC.

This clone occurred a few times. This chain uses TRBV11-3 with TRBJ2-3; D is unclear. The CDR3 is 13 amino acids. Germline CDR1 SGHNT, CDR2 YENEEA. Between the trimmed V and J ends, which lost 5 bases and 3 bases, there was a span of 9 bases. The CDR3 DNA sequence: TGTGCCAGCAGCGTATTTGTAACAGATACGCAGTATTTT. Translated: CASSVFVTDTQYF.

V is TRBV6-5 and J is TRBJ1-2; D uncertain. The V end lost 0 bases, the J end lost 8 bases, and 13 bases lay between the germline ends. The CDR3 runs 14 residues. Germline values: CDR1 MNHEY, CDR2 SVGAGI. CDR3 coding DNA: TGTGCCAGCAGTTACTCGGCCCGGGAGTCAGGCTACACCTTC. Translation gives CASSYSARESGYTF.

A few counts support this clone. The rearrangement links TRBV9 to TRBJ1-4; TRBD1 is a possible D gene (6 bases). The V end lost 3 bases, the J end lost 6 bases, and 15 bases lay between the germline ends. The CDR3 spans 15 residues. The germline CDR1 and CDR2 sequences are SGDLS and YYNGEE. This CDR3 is CASSGLERGYEKLFF. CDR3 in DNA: TGTGCCAGCAGCGGACTGGAGAGGGGGTATGAAAAACTGTTTTTT.

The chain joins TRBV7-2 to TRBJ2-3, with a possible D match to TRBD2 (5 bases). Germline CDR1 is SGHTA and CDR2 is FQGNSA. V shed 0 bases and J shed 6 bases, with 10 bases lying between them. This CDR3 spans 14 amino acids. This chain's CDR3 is CASSLAQRADTQYF. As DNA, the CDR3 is TGTGCCAGCAGCTTAGCTCAGAGGGCGGATACGCAGTATTTT.

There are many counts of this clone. For the CDR3, the DNA is TGTGCCAGCTCACCACCTGCTAGCGCCTCCTACGAGCAGTACTTC. It specifies CASSPPASASYEQYF. V is TRBV18 and J is TRBJ2-7, with a weak D call TRBD2 (6 bases). Trimming took 0 bases from V and 0 from J, leaving 9 bases between them. The CDR3 sequence is 15 residues long. In germline, CDR1 is KGHSH, CDR2 LQKENI.

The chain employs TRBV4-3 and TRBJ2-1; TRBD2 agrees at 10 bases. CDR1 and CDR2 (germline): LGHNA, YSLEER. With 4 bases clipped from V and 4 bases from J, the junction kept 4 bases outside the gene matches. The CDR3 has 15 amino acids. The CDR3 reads CASSRTSGNYNEQFF. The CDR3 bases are TGCGCCAGCAGCCGCACTAGCGGGAATTACAATGAGCAGTTCTTC.

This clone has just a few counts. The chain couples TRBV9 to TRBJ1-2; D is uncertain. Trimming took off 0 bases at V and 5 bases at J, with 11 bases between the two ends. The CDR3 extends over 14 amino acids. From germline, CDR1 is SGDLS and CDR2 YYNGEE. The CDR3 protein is CASSVVGSGYGYTF. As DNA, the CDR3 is TGTGCCAGCAGCGTAGTAGGATCGGGATATGGCTACACCTTC.